This TCR beta chain derives from a study of cytomegalovirus exposure and HLA in healthy donors. Study conclusions and caveats: Among TCR beta chains of equal frequency, HLA-associated ones were more clonally expanded in a later analysis. In most subjects, TCR beta sequences reportedly gave accurate predictions of HLA-A and HLA-B alleles. CMV serostatus was the sole immune exposure data available.

A multiplex PCR was run with 60 Vbeta primers and 13 Jbeta primers. Sequencing used immunoSEQ multiplex PCR; TCRdb keeps in-frame clones, though not all of them. The sample consists of around 100,000 clones, about 77% of them appearing once. From germline, CDR1 is MNHNY and CDR2 SVGAGI (reference sequence). The V segment lost 5 bases and the J segment 5 bases; nucleotides outside the gene matches: 8. CDR3 size: 14 residues. A remark on this clone: Its antigen is unknown.

The V call is TRBV6-6, the J call TRBJ2-7, with 8 bases aligning to TRBD1. The receptor comes from a woman younger than 30 in good health and CMV-seropositive. The sequenced sample consisted of PBMCs. The CDR3 region is CASSIRDRNNEQYF. The CDR3 DNA follows: TGTGCCAGCAGTATCCGGGACAGGAACAACGAGCAGTACTTC.